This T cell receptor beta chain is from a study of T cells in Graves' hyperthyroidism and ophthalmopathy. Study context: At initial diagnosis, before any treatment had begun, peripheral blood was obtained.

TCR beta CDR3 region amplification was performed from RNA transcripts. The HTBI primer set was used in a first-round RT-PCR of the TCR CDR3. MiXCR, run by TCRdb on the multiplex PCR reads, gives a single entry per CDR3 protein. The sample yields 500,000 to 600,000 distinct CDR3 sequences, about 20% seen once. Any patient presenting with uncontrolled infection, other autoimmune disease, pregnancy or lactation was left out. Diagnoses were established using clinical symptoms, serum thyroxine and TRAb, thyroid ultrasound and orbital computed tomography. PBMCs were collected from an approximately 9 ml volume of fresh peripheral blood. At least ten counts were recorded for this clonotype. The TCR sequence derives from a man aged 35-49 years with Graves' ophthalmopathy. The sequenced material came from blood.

This CDR3 is CASARDPQETQYF. The CDR3 nucleotides read TGCGCCAGCGCCCGGGACCCCCAAGAGACCCAGTACTTC. The chain is built from TRBV5-1 and TRBJ2-5; D tentatively fits TRBD1 or TRBD2 (5 bases each). The CDR3 covers 13 residues. CDR1 and CDR2 from the germline V gene are SGHRS and YFSETQ. Trimming stripped 7 bases from V and 1 base from J, with 11 bases between.